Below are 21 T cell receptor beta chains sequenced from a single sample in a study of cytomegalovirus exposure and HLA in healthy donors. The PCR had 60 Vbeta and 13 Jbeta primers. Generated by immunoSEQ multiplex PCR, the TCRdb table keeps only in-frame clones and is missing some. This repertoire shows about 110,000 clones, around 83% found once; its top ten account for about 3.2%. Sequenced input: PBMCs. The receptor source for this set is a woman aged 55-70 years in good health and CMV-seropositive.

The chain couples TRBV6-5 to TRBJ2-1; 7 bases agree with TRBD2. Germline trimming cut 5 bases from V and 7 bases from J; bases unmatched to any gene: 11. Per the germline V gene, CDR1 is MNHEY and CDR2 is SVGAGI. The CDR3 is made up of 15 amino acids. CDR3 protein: CASSIRAAGLNEQFF. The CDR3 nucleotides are TGTGCCAGCAGTATTCGGGCAGCGGGATTGAATGAGCAGTTCTTC.

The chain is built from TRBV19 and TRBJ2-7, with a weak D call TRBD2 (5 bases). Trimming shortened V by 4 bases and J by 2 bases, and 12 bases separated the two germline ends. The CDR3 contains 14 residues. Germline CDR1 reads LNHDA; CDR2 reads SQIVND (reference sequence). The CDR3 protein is CASSTPGIPYEQYF. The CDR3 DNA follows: TGTGCCAGTAGTACACCGGGAATACCCTACGAGCAGTACTTC.

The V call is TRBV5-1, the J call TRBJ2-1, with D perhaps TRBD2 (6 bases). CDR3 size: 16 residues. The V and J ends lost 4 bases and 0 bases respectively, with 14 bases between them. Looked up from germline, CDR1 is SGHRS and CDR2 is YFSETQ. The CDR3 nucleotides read TGCGCCAGCAGCCCCTTTAGCGGCCACTCCTACAATGAGCAGTTCTTC. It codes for CASSPFSGHSYNEQFF. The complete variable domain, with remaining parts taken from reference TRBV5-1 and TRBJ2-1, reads KAGVTQTPRYLIKTRGQQVTLSCSPISGHRSVSWYQQTPGQGLQFLFEYFSETQRNKGNFPGRFSGRQFSNSRSEMNVSTLELGDSALYLCASSPFSGHSYNEQFFGPGTRLTVL.

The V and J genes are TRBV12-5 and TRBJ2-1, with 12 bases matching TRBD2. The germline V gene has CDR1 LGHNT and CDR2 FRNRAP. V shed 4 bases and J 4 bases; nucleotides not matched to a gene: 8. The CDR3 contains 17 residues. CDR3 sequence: CASGSHWTSGTYNEQFF. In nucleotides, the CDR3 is TGTGCTAGTGGTTCTCATTGGACTAGCGGGACGTACAATGAGCAGTTCTTC.

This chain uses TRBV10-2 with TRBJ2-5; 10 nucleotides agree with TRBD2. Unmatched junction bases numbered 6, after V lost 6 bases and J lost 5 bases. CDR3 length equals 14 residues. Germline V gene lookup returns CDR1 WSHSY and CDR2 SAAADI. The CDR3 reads CASRLAGNLETQYF. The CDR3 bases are TGCGCCAGCAGACTAGCGGGAAATCTCGAGACCCAGTACTTC.

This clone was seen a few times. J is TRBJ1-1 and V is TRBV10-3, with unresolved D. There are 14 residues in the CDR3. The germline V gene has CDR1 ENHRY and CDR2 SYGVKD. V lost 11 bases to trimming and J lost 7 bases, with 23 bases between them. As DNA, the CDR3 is TGTGCCGTTACTTCTTTCGAGGTCGACCATGAAGCTTTCTTT. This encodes CAVTSFEVDHEAFF.

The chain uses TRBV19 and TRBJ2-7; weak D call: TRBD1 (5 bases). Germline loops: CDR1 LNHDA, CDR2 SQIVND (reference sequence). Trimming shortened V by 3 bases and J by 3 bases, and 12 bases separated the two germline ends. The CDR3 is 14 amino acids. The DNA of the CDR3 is TGTGCCAGTAGTATGGTCGACAGACACTACGAGCAGTACTTC. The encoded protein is CASSMVDRHYEQYF.

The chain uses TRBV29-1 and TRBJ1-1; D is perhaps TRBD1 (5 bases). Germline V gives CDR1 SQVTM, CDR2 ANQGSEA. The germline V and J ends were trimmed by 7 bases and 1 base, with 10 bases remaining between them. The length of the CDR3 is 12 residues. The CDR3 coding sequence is TGCAGCGGAGGACAAGAGAACACTGAAGCTTTCTTT. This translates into CSGGQENTEAFF.

DNA for the CDR3: TGTGCCAGCAGCTCGCTCAGGACAGGGGAGAACACTGAAGCTTTCTTT. Protein sequence: CASSSLRTGENTEAFF. The chain joins TRBV7-9 to TRBJ1-1; 9 bases are a match to TRBD1. From germline, CDR1 is SEHNR and CDR2 FQNEAQ (reference sequence). The ends lost 4 bases at V and 1 base at J; junction bases unmatched: 7. This CDR3 contains 16 residues.

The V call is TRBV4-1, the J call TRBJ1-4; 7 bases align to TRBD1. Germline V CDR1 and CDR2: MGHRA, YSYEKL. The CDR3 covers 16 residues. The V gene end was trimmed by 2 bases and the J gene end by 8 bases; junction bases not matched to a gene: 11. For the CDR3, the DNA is TGCGCCAGCAGCCAACTACCGGGACAGTCTGGCGAAAAACTGTTTTTT. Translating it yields CASSQLPGQSGEKLFF.

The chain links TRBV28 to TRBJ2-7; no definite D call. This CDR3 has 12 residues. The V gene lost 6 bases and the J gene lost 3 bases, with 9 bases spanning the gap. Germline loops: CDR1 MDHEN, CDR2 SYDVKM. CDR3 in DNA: TGTGCCAGCAGCTATTACAGCTACGAGCAGTACTTC. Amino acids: CASSYYSYEQYF.

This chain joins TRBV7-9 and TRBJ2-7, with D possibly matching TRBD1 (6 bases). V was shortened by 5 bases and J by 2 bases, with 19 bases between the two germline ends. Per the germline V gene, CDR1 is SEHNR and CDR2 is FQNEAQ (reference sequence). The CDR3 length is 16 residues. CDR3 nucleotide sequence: TGTGCCAGCAGCAGACCACAGGGAGTCGGTCCCTACGAGCAGTACTTC. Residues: CASSRPQGVGPYEQYF.

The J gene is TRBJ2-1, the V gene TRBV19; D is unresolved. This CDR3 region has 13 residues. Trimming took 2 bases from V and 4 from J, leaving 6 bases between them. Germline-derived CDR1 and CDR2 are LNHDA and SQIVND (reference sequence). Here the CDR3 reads CASSINLYNEQFF. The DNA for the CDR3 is TGTGCCAGTAGTATAAATCTATACAATGAGCAGTTCTTC.

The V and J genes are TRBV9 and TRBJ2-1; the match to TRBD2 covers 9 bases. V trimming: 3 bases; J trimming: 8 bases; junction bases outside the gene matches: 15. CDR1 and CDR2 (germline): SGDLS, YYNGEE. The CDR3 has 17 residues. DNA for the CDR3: TGTGCCAGCAGCGACCCCCGCGGGAGGGCCGTGACAGATGAGCAGTTCTTC. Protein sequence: CASSDPRGRAVTDEQFF.

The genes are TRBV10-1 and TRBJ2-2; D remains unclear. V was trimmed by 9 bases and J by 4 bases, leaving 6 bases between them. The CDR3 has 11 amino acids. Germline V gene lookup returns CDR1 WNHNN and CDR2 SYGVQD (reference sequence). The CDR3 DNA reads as TGCGCCAGGTACAGCACCGGGGAGCTGTTTTTT. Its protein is CARYSTGELFF.

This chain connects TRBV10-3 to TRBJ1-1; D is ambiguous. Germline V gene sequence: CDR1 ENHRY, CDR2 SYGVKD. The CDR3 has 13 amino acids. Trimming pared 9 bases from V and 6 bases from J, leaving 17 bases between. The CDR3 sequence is CAILSSWSAEAFF. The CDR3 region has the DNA TGTGCCATTTTGAGCTCTTGGAGCGCTGAAGCTTTCTTT.

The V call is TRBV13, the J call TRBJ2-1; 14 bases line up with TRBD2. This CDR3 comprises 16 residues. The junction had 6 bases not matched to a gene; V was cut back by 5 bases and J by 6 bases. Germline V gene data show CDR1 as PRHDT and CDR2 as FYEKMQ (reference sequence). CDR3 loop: CASSQRTSGRSNEQFF. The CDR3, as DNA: TGTGCCAGCAGCCAGAGGACTAGCGGGAGGTCCAATGAGCAGTTCTTC.

This chain's CDR3 is CASSITGTPGSGTQYF. CDR3 sequence (DNA): TGTGCCAGTAGTATAACCGGGACACCCGGTTCAGGGACCCAGTACTTC. V and J are TRBV19 and TRBJ2-5; possibly TRBD1 for D (6 bases). This CDR3 is built from 16 residues. V gave up 2 bases and J gave up 7 bases, with 20 bases separating them. Germline assignment: CDR1 LNHDA and CDR2 SQIVND (reference sequence). The full variable domain, with the rest looked up from reference TRBV19 and TRBJ2-5, is DGGITQSPKYLFRKEGQNVTLSCEQNLNHDAMYWYRQDPGQGLRLIYYSQIVNDFQKGDIAEGYSVSREKKESFPLTVTSAQKNPTAFYLCASSITGTPGSGTQYFGPGTRLLVL.

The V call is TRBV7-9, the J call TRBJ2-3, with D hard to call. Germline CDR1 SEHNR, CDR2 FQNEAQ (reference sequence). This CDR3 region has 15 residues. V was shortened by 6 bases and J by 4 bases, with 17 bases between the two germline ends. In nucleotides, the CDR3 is TGTGCCAGCAGAAAGTTCTACATCGGAGCAGATACGCAGTATTTT. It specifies CASRKFYIGADTQYF. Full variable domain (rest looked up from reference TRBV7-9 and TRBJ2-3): DTGVSQNPRHKITKRGQNVTFRCDPISEHNRLYWYRQTLGQGPEFLTYFQNEAQLEKSRLLSDRFSAERPKGSFSTLEIQRTEQGDSAMYLCASRKFYIGADTQYFGPGTRLTVL.

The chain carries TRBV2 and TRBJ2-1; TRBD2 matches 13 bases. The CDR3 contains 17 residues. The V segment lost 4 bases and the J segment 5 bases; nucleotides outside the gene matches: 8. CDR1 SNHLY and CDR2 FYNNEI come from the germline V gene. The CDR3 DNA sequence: TGTGCCAGCAGTGTAGGGGGGACTAGCGGGACTAACAATGAGCAGTTCTTC. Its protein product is CASSVGGTSGTNNEQFF.

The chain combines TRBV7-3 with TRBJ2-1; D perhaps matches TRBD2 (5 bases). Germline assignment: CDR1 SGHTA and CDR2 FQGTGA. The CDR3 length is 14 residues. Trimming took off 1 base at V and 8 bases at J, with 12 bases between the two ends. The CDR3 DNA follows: TGTGCCAGCAGCTTAAAGGCTAGCATGGATGAGCAGTTCTTC. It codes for CASSLKASMDEQFF.